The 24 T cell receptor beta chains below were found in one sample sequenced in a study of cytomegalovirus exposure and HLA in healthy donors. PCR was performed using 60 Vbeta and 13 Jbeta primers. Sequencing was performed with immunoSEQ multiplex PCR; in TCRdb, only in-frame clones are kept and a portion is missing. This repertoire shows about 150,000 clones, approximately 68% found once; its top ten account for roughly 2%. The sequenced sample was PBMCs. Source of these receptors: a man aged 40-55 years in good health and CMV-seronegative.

The CDR3 is CASSLNPSETQYF. In DNA form, the CDR3 reads TGTGCCAGCAGCTTAAATCCCTCAGAGACCCAGTACTTC. The chain has TRBV5-6 and TRBJ2-5, with unresolved D. Germline assignment: CDR1 SGHDT and CDR2 YYEEEE. The germline V and J ends were trimmed by 2 bases and 4 bases, with 9 bases remaining between them. This CDR3 contains 13 residues.

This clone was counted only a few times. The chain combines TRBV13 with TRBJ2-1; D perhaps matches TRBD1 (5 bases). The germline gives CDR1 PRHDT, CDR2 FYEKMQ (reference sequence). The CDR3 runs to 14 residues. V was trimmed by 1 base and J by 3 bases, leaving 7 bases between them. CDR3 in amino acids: CASSLAGYYNEQFF. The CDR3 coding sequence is TGTGCCAGCAGCTTAGCAGGGTACTACAATGAGCAGTTCTTC.

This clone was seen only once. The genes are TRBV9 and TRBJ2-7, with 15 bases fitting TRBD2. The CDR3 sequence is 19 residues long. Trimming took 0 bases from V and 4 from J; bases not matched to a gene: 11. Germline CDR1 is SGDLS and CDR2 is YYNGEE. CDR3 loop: CASSVAEGGTSGRQYEQYF. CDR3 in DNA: TGTGCCAGCAGCGTAGCTGAGGGGGGGACTAGCGGGAGGCAGTACGAGCAGTACTTC.

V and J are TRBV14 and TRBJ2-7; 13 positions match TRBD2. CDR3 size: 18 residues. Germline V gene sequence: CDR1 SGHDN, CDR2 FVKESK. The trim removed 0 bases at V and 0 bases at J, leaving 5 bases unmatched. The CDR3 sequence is CASSQDQGLAGVSYEQYF. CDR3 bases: TGTGCCAGCAGCCAAGATCAAGGACTAGCGGGGGTCTCCTACGAGCAGTACTTC. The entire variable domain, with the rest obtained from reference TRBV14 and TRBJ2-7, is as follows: EAGVTQFPSHSVIEKGQTVTLRCDPISGHDNLYWYRRVMGKEIKFLLHFVKESKQDESGMPNNRFLAERTGGTYSTLKVQPAELEDSGVYFCASSQDQGLAGVSYEQYFGPGTRLTVT.

Here the CDR3 DNA reads TGTGCCAGCAGCCCGGGACAGAGTAATCAGCCCCAGCATTTT. Translated, it gives CASSPGQSNQPQHF. J is TRBJ1-5 and V is TRBV28; 7 bases align to TRBD1. The CDR3 covers 14 residues. Germline values: CDR1 MDHEN, CDR2 SYDVKM. Losses at the gene ends were 6 bases for V and 4 bases for J; bases not matched to a gene: 6. The full variable domain, completed using reference TRBV28 and TRBJ1-5, is DVKVTQSSRYLVKRTGEKVFLECVQDMDHENMFWYRQDPGLGLRLIYFSYDVKMKEKGDIPEGYSVSREKKERFSLILESASTNQTSMYLCASSPGQSNQPQHFGDGTRLSIL.

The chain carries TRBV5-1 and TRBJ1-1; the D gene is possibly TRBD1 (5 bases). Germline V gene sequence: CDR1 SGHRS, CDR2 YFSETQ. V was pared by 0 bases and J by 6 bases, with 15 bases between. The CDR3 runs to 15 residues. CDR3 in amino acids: CASSLDRGGWAEAFF. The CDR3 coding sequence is TGCGCCAGCAGCTTGGATCGGGGGGGTTGGGCTGAAGCTTTCTTT.

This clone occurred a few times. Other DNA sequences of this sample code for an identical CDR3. CDR3 sequence: CASSVSVGTADTQYF. The CDR3 nucleotides read TGTGCCAGCAGTGTTTCGGTGGGCACGGCAGATACGCAGTATTTT. This chain uses TRBV2 with TRBJ2-3; D is unclear. This CDR3 comprises 15 residues. Trimming removed 4 bases from V and 4 bases from J, with 15 bases in between. Looked up from germline, CDR1 is SNHLY and CDR2 is FYNNEI.

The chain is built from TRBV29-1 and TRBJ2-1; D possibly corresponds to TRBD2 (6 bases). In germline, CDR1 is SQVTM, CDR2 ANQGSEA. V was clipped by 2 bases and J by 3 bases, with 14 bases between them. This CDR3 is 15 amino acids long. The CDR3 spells CSVEFGGILYNEQFF. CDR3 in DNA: TGCAGCGTTGAATTCGGAGGGATACTCTACAATGAGCAGTTCTTC.

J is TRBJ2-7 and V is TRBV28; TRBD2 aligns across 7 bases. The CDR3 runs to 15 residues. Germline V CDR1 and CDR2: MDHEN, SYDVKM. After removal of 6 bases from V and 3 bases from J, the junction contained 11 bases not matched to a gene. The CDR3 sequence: CASRSGLAALYEQYF. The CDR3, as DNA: TGTGCCAGCAGGTCAGGGCTAGCGGCGCTCTACGAGCAGTACTTC.

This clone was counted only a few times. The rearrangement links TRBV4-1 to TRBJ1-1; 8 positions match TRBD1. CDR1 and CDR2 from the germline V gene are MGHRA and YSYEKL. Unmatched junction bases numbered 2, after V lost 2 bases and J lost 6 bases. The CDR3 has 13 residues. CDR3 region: CASSQQGAAEAFF. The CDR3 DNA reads TGCGCCAGCAGCCAACAGGGGGCGGCTGAAGCTTTCTTT.

The DNA for the CDR3 is TGTGCCAGCAGTTACTCGGGGCGGCGTGGCGAGCAGTACTTC. Translated: CASSYSGRRGEQYF. The chain joins TRBV6-6 to TRBJ2-7; weak D call: TRBD1 (5 bases). Trimming cost V 0 bases and J 6 bases, with 12 bases left between them. CDR3 size: 14 residues. Germline V gene lookup returns CDR1 MNHNY and CDR2 SVGAGI (reference sequence).

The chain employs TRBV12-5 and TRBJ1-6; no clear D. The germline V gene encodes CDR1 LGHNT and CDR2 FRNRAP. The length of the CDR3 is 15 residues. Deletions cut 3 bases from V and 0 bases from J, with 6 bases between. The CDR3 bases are TGTGCTAGTGGTTTAGGGAGCTCCTATAATTCACCCCTCCACTTT. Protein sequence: CASGLGSSYNSPLHF.

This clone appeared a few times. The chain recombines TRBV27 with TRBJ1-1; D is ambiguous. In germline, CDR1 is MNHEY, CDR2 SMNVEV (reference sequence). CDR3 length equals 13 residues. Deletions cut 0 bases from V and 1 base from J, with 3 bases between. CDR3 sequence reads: CASSLSANTEAFF. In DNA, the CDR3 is TGTGCCAGCAGTTTATCGGCGAACACTGAAGCTTTCTTT.

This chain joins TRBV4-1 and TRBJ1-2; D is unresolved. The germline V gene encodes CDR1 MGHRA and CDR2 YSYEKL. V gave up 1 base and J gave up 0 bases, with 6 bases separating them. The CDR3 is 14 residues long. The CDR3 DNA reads TGCGCCAGCAGCCAAGGTAGAGCTAACTATGGCTACACCTTC. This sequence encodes CASSQGRANYGYTF.

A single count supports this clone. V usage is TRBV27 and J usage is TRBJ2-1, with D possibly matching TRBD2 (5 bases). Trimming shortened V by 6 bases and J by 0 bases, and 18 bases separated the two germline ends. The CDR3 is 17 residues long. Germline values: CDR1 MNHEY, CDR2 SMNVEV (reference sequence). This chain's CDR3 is CASRFYTRGSSYNEQFF. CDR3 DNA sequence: TGTGCCAGCAGATTCTACACTAGAGGCAGCTCCTACAATGAGCAGTTCTTC.

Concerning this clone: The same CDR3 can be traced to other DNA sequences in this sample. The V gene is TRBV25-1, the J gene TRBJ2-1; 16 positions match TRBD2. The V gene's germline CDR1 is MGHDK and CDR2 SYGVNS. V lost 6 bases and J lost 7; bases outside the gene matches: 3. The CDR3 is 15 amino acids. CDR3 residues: CASRGTSGGANEQFF. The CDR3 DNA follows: TGTGCCAGCAGAGGGACTAGCGGGGGGGCGAATGAGCAGTTCTTC. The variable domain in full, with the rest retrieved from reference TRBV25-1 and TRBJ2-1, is EADIYQTPRYLVIGTGKKITLECSQTMGHDKMYWYQQDPGMELHLIHYSYGVNSTEKGDLSSESTVSRIRTEHFPLTLESARPSHTSQYLCASRGTSGGANEQFFGPGTRLTVL.

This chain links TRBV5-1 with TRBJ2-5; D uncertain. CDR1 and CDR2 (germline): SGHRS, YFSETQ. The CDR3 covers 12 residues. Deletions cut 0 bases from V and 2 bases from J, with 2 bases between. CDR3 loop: CASSLVQETQYF. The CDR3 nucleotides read TGCGCCAGCAGCTTGGTACAAGAGACCCAGTACTTC.

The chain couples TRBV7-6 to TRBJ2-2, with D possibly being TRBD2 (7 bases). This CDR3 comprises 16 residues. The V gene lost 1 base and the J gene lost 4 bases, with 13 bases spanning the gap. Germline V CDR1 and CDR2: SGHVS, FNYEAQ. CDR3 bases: TGTGCCAGCAGCTTAGAAGGACTAGGGGGCACCGGGGAGCTGTTTTTT. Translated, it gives CASSLEGLGGTGELFF.

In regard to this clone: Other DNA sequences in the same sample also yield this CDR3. The CDR3 region has the DNA TGTGCCAGCAGCGTAGTTGGCGGCAACTATGGCTACACCTTC. It yields the protein CASSVVGGNYGYTF. The chain joins TRBV9 to TRBJ1-2; D call uncertain. The germline CDR1 and CDR2 sequences are SGDLS and YYNGEE. The CDR3 spans 14 residues. Trimming took off 0 bases at V and 2 bases at J, with 8 bases between the two ends.

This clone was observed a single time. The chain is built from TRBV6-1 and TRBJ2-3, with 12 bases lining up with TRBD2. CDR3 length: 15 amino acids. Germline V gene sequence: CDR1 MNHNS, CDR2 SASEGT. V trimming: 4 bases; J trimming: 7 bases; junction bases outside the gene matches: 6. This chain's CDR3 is CASSVTSGSPNTQYF. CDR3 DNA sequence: TGTGCCAGCAGTGTGACTAGCGGGAGCCCCAATACGCAGTATTTT.

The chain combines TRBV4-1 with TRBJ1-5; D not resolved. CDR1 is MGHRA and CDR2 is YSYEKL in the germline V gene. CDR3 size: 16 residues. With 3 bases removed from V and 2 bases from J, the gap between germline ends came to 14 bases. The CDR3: CASSHGSVVRNQPQHF. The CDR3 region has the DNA TGCGCCAGCAGCCATGGTAGTGTGGTCCGCAATCAGCCCCAGCATTTT.

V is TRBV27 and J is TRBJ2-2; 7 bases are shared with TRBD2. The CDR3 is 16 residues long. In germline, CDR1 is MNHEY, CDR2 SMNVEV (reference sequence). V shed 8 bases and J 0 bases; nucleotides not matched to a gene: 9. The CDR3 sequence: CASQLAGRANTGELFF. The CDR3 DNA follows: TGTGCCAGCCAGTTAGCGGGTAGGGCGAACACCGGGGAGCTGTTTTTT.

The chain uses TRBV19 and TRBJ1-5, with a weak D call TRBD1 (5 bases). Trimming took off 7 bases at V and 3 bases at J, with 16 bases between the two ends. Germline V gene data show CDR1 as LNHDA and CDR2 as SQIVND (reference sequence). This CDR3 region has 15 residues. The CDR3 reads CASTDRGTANQPQHF. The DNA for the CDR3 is TGTGCCAGTACCGACCGGGGGACCGCCAATCAGCCCCAGCATTTT.

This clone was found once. The CDR3 bases are TGTGCCAGCAGCGTAGGACAGGATGATTCACCCCTCCACTTT. Amino acids: CASSVGQDDSPLHF. This chain links TRBV9 with TRBJ1-6; perhaps TRBD1 as D (6 bases). The CDR3 covers 14 residues. Trimming removed 0 bases at V and 8 bases at J, with 9 bases between. Germline V lookup: CDR1 SGDLS, CDR2 YYNGEE.